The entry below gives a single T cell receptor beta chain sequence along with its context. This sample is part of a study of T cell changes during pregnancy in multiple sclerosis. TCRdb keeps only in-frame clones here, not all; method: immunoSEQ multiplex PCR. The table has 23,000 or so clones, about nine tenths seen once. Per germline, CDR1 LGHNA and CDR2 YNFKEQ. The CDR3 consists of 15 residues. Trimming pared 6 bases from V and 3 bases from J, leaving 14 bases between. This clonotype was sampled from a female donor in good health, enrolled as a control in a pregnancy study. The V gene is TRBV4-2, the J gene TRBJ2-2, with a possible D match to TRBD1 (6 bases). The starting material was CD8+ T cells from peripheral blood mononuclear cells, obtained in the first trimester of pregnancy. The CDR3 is CASSDDRSHTGELFF. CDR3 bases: TGTGCCAGCAGTGACGACAGGTCACACACCGGGGAGCTGTTTTTT.